This T cell receptor beta chain was documented in a study of molecular identifiers for immune sequencing clone quantification. This clonotype was detected many times. Trimming shortened V by 3 bases and J by 7 bases, and 10 bases separated the two germline ends. The CDR3 sequence is 13 residues long. Based on a CD8+CD4-CCR7+CD45RA+ profile, naive CD8 T cells were sorted. One entry per CDR3 protein results from TCRdb running MiXCR on the PCR reads. The data hold more than 250,000 distinct CDR3 sequences, with about a fifth observed a single time. The chain has TRBV12-3 or TRBV12-4 and TRBJ1-3, with no clear D. This TCR derives from a human donor in good health. Some libraries in this study had Jurkat cell RNA spiked in. Sequencing input: naive CD8+ T cells from blood, with Jurkat cell RNA spiked in. The subset here: FACS-sorted CD8+CD4-CCR7+CD45RA+ naive T cells. The CDR3 here is CASSFRAQNTIYF. The DNA for the CDR3 is TGTGCCAGCAGTTTTAGGGCCCAGAACACCATATATTTT.